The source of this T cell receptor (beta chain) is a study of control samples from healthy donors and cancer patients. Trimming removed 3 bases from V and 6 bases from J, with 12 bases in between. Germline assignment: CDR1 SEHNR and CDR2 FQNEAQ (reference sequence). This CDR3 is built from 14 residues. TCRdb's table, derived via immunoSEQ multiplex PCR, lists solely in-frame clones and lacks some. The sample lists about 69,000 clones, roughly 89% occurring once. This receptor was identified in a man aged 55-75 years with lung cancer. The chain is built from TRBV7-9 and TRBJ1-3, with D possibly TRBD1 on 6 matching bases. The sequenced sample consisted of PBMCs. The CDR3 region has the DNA TGTGCCAGCAGCTTTTCGACAGGACCAAACACCATATATTTT. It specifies CASSFSTGPNTIYF.